One sample yielded the 23 T cell receptor beta chains listed below, sequenced in a study of cytomegalovirus exposure and HLA in healthy donors (dated by TCRdb to 2016 to 2017). The method was the immunoSEQ multiplex PCR assay. For the multiplex PCR, a mixture combining 60 forward primers for TCR Vbeta segments and 13 reverse primers for TCR Jbeta segments was used. TCRdb mirrors the immuneACCESS table, restricted to in-frame sequences. Some clones are absent from its copies; in checked studies, under half trace to an unresolved V gene, and the reason for the others is unknown. The sample table holds roughly 160,000 clones, of which approximately 79% were seen once. 2% to 2.5% of the sample is taken by the ten largest. The sequencing input was PBMCs. The receptors originated from a man aged 40-49 years in good health and CMV-seronegative.

This clone was counted once. The V and J genes are TRBV10-1 and TRBJ2-5, with D perhaps matching TRBD2 (5 bases). V dropped 1 base and J dropped 3 bases, with 21 bases sitting between them. In germline, CDR1 is WNHNN, CDR2 SYGVQD (reference sequence). The CDR3 consists of 18 residues. In nucleotides, the CDR3 is TGCGCCAGCAGTGAGTTAGGGCCGGCGGGTCAGAGTGAAGAGACCCAGTACTTC. Protein sequence: CASSELGPAGQSEETQYF.

The V call is TRBV7-6, the J call TRBJ2-5; 12 positions agree with TRBD2. The length of the CDR3 is 14 residues. Germline CDR1 and CDR2: SGHVS and FNYEAQ. Trimming at V came to 5 bases and at J to 6 bases, leaving 4 bases not matched to a gene. The DNA for the CDR3 is TGTGCCAGCAGCCCCGGACTAGCGGGGCAGACCCAGTACTTC. As protein: CASSPGLAGQTQYF.

This clone was found once. V is TRBV5-4 and J is TRBJ2-1; TRBD2 matches at 14 bases. The CDR3 is 17 amino acids. J was trimmed by 8 bases and V by 3 bases; bases with no gene match: 10. Germline V gene data show CDR1 as SGHNT and CDR2 as YYREEE (reference sequence). Here the CDR3 DNA reads TGTGCCAGCAGCTACAGGAAGGGACTAGCGGGAGTGGATGAGCAGTTCTTC. It specifies CASSYRKGLAGVDEQFF.

The gene calls are TRBV2 and TRBJ2-7; 7 bases align to TRBD1. CDR1 is SNHLY, CDR2 FYNNEI, per germline. The trim removed 5 bases at V and 1 base at J, leaving 14 bases unmatched. The CDR3 runs to 17 residues. The CDR3 is CASSYRDRGPISYEQYF. Here the CDR3 DNA reads TGTGCCAGCAGTTACCGGGACAGAGGGCCCATATCCTACGAGCAGTACTTC. Full variable domain (missing parts from reference TRBV2 and TRBJ2-7): EPEVTQTPSHQVTQMGQEVILRCVPISNHLYFYWYRQILGQKVEFLVSFYNNEISEKSEIFDDQFSVERPDGSNFTLKIRSTKLEDSAMYFCASSYRDRGPISYEQYFGPGTRLTVT.

The sample holds a few counts of this clone. For the CDR3, the DNA is TGTGCCAGCAGTGATGCGACAGCATACGAGCAGTACTTC. This gives the protein CASSDATAYEQYF. The chain has TRBV6-1 and TRBJ2-7, with D perhaps TRBD1 (5 bases). Per germline, CDR1 MNHNS and CDR2 SASEGT. The CDR3 runs to 13 residues. V dropped 3 bases and J dropped 4 bases, with 10 bases sitting between them.

The chain combines TRBV5-1 with TRBJ2-1, with D possibly being TRBD2 (6 bases). With 2 bases removed from V and 4 bases from J, the gap between germline ends came to 10 bases. CDR3 size: 14 residues. The germline V gene has CDR1 SGHRS and CDR2 YFSETQ. The CDR3 nucleotides are TGCGCCAGCAGCTTTCCTAGCGCTTACAATGAGCAGTTCTTC. This codes for CASSFPSAYNEQFF.

CDR3 sequence reads: CASSPTGSGANVLTF. The CDR3 DNA follows: TGTGCCAGCAGCCCTACAGGGTCTGGGGCCAACGTCCTGACTTTC. The chain employs TRBV28 and TRBJ2-6, with D possibly matching TRBD1 (6 bases). Germline lookup yields CDR1 MDHEN and CDR2 SYDVKM. CDR3 size: 15 residues. V lost 6 bases to trimming and J lost 1 base, with 10 bases between them.

V usage is TRBV29-1 and J usage is TRBJ2-3, with TRBD2 matching 7 bases. Germline CDR1 and CDR2: SQVTM and ANQGSEA. The CDR3 has 15 amino acids. Trimming at V came to 7 bases and at J to 1 base, leaving 11 bases not matched to a gene. CDR3 DNA sequence: TGCAGCGGGATCCTCGGGGGGTTCGGCACAGATACGCAGTATTTT. Amino acid sequence: CSGILGGFGTDTQYF.

This chain links TRBV5-1 with TRBJ1-1; D perhaps matches TRBD1 (5 bases). This CDR3 spans 16 amino acids. V was pared by 1 base and J by 1 base, with 14 bases between. The germline V gene encodes CDR1 SGHRS and CDR2 YFSETQ. The CDR3 sequence is CASSLIGNQGNTEAFF. DNA for the CDR3: TGCGCCAGCAGCTTGATAGGGAACCAGGGGAACACTGAAGCTTTCTTT.

Concerning this clone itself: Because the CDR3's place on the DNA is in doubt, the DNA is left out and the CDR3 is given as listed by TCRdb. The V call is TRBV5-5, the J call TRBJ2-7; whether TRBD1, the table's D call, matches the DNA was not checked. Ends included, the CDR3 has 14 residues. Looked up from germline, CDR1 is SGHKS and CDR2 is YYEKEE (reference sequence). The CDR3 spells CASSFGTGTYEQCF.

This sequence joins TRBV27 and TRBJ2-3; TRBD1 agrees at 10 bases. V was pared by 2 bases and J by 4 bases, with 3 bases of the junction left unmatched. In germline, CDR1 is MNHEY, CDR2 SMNVEV (reference sequence). The CDR3 runs to 15 residues. In nucleotides, the CDR3 is TGTGCCAGCAGTTTAGTGACAGGGGGCCCAGATACGCAGTATTTT. It is translated as CASSLVTGGPDTQYF.

The rearrangement uses TRBV5-1 and TRBJ2-3; 10 bases line up with TRBD1. Germline-derived CDR1 and CDR2 are SGHRS and YFSETQ. J lost 3 bases, V lost 4 bases, and 2 bases had no gene match. The CDR3 is 14 amino acids. CDR3 DNA sequence: TGCGCCAGCAGCGGGGGACAGGGGACAGATACGCAGTATTTT. It yields the protein CASSGGQGTDTQYF.

This clone was observed a single time. This sequence joins TRBV9 and TRBJ2-2; D possibly corresponds to TRBD1 (5 bases). V was shortened by 4 bases and J by 1 base, with 11 bases between the two germline ends. This CDR3 is built from 15 residues. Germline V gene data show CDR1 as SGDLS and CDR2 as YYNGEE. CDR3 coding DNA: TGTGCCAGCAGCCCAAGGGGCCGGAACACCGGGGAGCTGTTTTTT. This translates into CASSPRGRNTGELFF.

The rearrangement links TRBV2 to TRBJ1-5; the D is unclear. Trimming stripped 3 bases from V and 7 bases from J, with 13 bases between. Germline CDR1 SNHLY, CDR2 FYNNEI. The length of the CDR3 is 14 residues. This chain's CDR3 is CASSESGRGQPQHF. In DNA, the CDR3 is TGTGCCAGCAGTGAGTCGGGCAGAGGGCAGCCCCAGCATTTT.

V usage is TRBV11-2 and J usage is TRBJ2-7; the D gene is possibly TRBD1 (6 bases). Trimming took off 7 bases at V and 1 base at J, with 26 bases between the two ends. This CDR3 has 18 amino acids. Per the germline V gene, CDR1 is SGHAT and CDR2 is FQNNGV. CDR3 DNA sequence: TGTGCCAGCACCAAGAACCGGGACACTGTCCTAGGGTCCTACGAGCAGTACTTC. Translated, it gives CASTKNRDTVLGSYEQYF.

This chain links TRBV7-2 with TRBJ2-1, with 16 bases that match TRBD2. Germline V gene sequence: CDR1 SGHTA, CDR2 FQGNSA. The CDR3 extends over 17 amino acids. The J segment lost 7 bases and the V segment lost 2 bases, leaving 5 bases of the junction unmatched. The CDR3 DNA reads TGTGCCAGCAGCTTACGGGGACTAGCGGGAGGGTGGAATGAGCAGTTCTTC. Its translation is CASSLRGLAGGWNEQFF.

The rearrangement links TRBV7-9 to TRBJ2-7; 8 bases align to TRBD2. With 5 bases clipped from V and 3 bases from J, the junction kept 12 bases outside the gene matches. The CDR3 runs 16 residues. Per germline, CDR1 SEHNR and CDR2 FQNEAQ (reference sequence). CDR3 in amino acids: CASSPPVRAGGYEQYF. CDR3 sequence (DNA): TGTGCCAGCAGCCCACCAGTCCGGGCGGGAGGCTACGAGCAGTACTTC.

V usage is TRBV19 and J usage is TRBJ1-2; D is unclear. The germline V and J ends were trimmed by 3 bases and 4 bases, with 15 bases remaining between them. Germline CDR1 and CDR2: LNHDA and SQIVND (reference sequence). The CDR3 runs to 15 residues. The CDR3 DNA reads TGTGCCAGTAGTATCTTGGGCCAGGCCGGCTATGGCTACACCTTC. Its translation: CASSILGQAGYGYTF. The full variable domain, with the rest looked up from reference TRBV19 and TRBJ1-2, is DGGITQSPKYLFRKEGQNVTLSCEQNLNHDAMYWYRQDPGQGLRLIYYSQIVNDFQKGDIAEGYSVSREKKESFPLTVTSAQKNPTAFYLCASSILGQAGYGYTFGSGTRLTVV.

The chain couples TRBV28 to TRBJ1-4; TRBD1 is a possible D gene (6 bases). V was trimmed by 6 bases and J by 4 bases, leaving 9 bases between them. Germline loops: CDR1 MDHEN, CDR2 SYDVKM. The length of the CDR3 is 13 residues. CDR3 loop: CASRGTYNEKLFF. CDR3 nucleotides: TGTGCCAGCAGGGGGACATATAATGAAAAACTGTTTTTT.

The chain joins TRBV2 to TRBJ2-4; TRBD2 agrees at 9 bases. The CDR3 length is 13 residues. The V gene end was trimmed by 8 bases and the J gene end by 8 bases; junction bases not matched to a gene: 7. In germline, CDR1 is SNHLY, CDR2 FYNNEI. DNA of the CDR3: TGTGCCAGCGAACCGGGACTAGCAGACATTCAGTACTTC. Its protein product is CASEPGLADIQYF.

The rearrangement uses TRBV7-8 and TRBJ2-7; the D gene is possibly TRBD1 (6 bases). Looked up from germline, CDR1 is SGHVS and CDR2 is FQNEAQ. V shed 5 bases and J shed 4 bases, with 18 bases lying between them. This CDR3 region has 15 residues. The CDR3, as DNA: TGTGCCAGCAGCCCGGAACAGGGATTCGGATACGAGCAGTACTTC. Protein sequence: CASSPEQGFGYEQYF.

This clone appeared once. This chain uses TRBV27 with TRBJ2-2; 7 bases align to TRBD2. J gave up 8 bases and V 5 bases, and 14 bases lay outside the gene matches. The CDR3 contains 16 residues. CDR1 is MNHEY, CDR2 SMNVEV, per germline (reference sequence). CDR3 DNA: TGTGCCAGCAGTCCACGCGGGAGAAGTCTGAAGGGGGAGCTGTTTTTT. Amino acids: CASSPRGRSLKGELFF.

The V gene is TRBV9, the J gene TRBJ1-3; D gene uncertain. V was pared by 4 bases and J by 4 bases, with 12 bases between. The CDR3 loop spans 14 amino acids. Germline V gives CDR1 SGDLS, CDR2 YYNGEE. The CDR3 region has the DNA TGTGCCAGCAGCCTGGGAGAACCAGGAAACACCATATATTTT. It specifies CASSLGEPGNTIYF.